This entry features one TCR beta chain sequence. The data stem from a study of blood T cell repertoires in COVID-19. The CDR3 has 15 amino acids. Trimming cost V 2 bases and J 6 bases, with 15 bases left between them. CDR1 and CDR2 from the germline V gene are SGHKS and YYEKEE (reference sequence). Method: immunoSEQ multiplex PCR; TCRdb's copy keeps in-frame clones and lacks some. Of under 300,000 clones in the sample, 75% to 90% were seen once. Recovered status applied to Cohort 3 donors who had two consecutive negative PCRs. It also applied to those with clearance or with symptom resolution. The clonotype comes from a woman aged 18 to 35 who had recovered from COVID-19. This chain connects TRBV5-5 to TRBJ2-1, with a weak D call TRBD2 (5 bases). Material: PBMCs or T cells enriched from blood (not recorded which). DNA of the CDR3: TGTGCCAGCAGCTTCGACTACCCCGAGACCAATGAGCAGTTCTTC. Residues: CASSFDYPETNEQFF.